This TCR beta chain appears in the sequencing data of a study of T cells after yellow fever vaccination. Overall study: It was SMART-Seq v4 Ultra Low Input that prepared the fractions with low cell numbers.

Study-level results: In FACS-sorted repertoires, abundant clonotypes from the bulk population could appear as contaminants.

Germline V gene sequence: CDR1 MNHNY, CDR2 SVGAGI (reference sequence). V was clipped by 6 bases and J by 5 bases; unmatched bases: 9. The CDR3 length is 15 residues. Making TCR cDNA involved 5'RACE template switching, which added UMIs and a universal primer site. MiXCR, run by TCRdb on the 5' RACE reads, gives a single entry per CDR3 protein. This table has around 340,000 distinct CDR3 sequences, about an eighth appearing once. To note about this clonotype: Its target is not known.

The clonotype comes from a man between 18 and 35 years old who received the YFV17D yellow fever vaccine. The J gene is TRBJ1-2, the V gene TRBV6-6, with TRBD1 identical over 10 bases. Source: CD4+ T cells sorted from PBMCs, taken 15 days after the yellow fever booster vaccination. The CDR3 protein is CASREGTGDGYGYTF. The CDR3 region has the DNA TGTGCCAGCAGGGAAGGGACAGGGGATGGGTATGGCTACACCTTC.